The 15 T cell receptor beta chains in this list originate from one sample, sequenced in a study of CD8+ T cells in alopecia areata listed by TCRdb under 2018. The receptor library was made with the immunoSEQ multiplex PCR assay. RNA was extracted from all samples and reverse transcribed into cDNA as template for TCR sequencing. In its TCRdb copy, this immuneACCESS table keeps in-frame sequences only and misses some clones. Where compared with another copy, unresolved V genes explain less than half of these, and the others have no known cause. The sample table holds roughly 150,000 clones, of which approximately 60% were seen once. 4.8% of the sample rests with the top ten. The specimen sequenced was CD4+ T cells sorted from blood. These TCRs come from a human donor in good health.

This clone has more than one count but fewer than ten. The chain recombines TRBV5-4 with TRBJ2-6; D tentatively fits TRBD1 or TRBD2 (5 bases each). Trimming took 2 bases from V and 2 from J, leaving 14 bases between them. The CDR3 covers 17 residues. The germline gives CDR1 SGHNT, CDR2 YYREEE (reference sequence). The CDR3, as DNA: TGTGCCAGCAGCTTCGGGACGTTAACTCCTGGGGCCAACGTCCTGACTTTC. Translating gives CASSFGTLTPGANVLTF. The variable domain in full, with the rest retrieved from reference TRBV5-4 and TRBJ2-6, is ETGVTQSPTHLIKTRGQQVTLRCSSQSGHNTVSWYQQALGQGPQFIFQYYREEENGRGNFPPRFSGLQFPNYSSELNVNALELDDSALYLCASSFGTLTPGANVLTFGAGSRLTVL.

The table lists this clone with a few counts. The V gene is TRBV25-1, the J gene TRBJ2-7; 9 bases align to TRBD1. Looked up from germline, CDR1 is MGHDK and CDR2 is SYGVNS. The CDR3 extends over 16 amino acids. The V and J ends lost 5 bases and 5 bases, in that order; junction bases with no gene match: 13. The CDR3 region is CASSPKRGQGTDEQYF. The CDR3 region has the DNA TGTGCCAGCAGTCCCAAGAGGGGACAGGGAACCGACGAGCAGTACTTC.

V and J are TRBV20-1 and TRBJ2-3; tentative D call: TRBD2 (5 bases). This CDR3 is 9 amino acids long. Germline V gene lookup returns CDR1 DFQATT and CDR2 SNEGSKA (reference sequence). V lost 5 bases and J 8 bases, leaving 5 bases between the germline ends. The CDR3: CSAGSTQYF. The CDR3 DNA reads TGCAGTGCTGGGAGTACGCAGTATTTT.

This clone was detected only a few times. The J gene is TRBJ2-5, the V gene TRBV28; TRBD2 might be the D (5 bases). Germline assignment: CDR1 MDHEN and CDR2 SYDVKM. The CDR3 runs to 13 residues. V dropped 3 bases and J dropped 7 bases, with 12 bases sitting between them. The CDR3 is CASSLVRVGTQYF. CDR3 bases: TGTGCCAGCAGTTTGGTGAGGGTTGGGACCCAGTACTTC.

This chain connects TRBV7-6 to TRBJ2-7, with D maybe TRBD2 (6 bases). CDR1 is SGHVS, CDR2 FNYEAQ, per germline. Trimming pared 5 bases from V and 4 bases from J, leaving 12 bases between. This CDR3 region has 13 residues. The CDR3 region is CASSPQEGYEQYF. CDR3 nucleotide sequence: TGTGCCAGCAGCCCTCAGGAGGGTTACGAGCAGTACTTC.

V gene TRBV29-1 combines with J gene TRBJ2-2; possibly TRBD1 for D (6 bases). CDR1 is SQVTM, CDR2 ANQGSEA, per germline. Trimming removed 7 bases at V and 4 bases at J, with 13 bases between. There are 13 residues in the CDR3. CDR3 in amino acids: CSAREGGTGELFF. CDR3 in DNA: TGCAGCGCGAGGGAAGGGGGCACCGGGGAGCTGTTTTTT.

The V gene is TRBV7-9, the J gene TRBJ2-6; D gene uncertain. CDR1 is SEHNR and CDR2 is FQNEAQ in the germline V gene (reference sequence). CDR3 size: 11 residues. V gave up 8 bases and J gave up 6 bases, with 5 bases separating them. Here the CDR3 reads CASGAANVLTF. The CDR3 DNA is TGTGCCAGCGGCGCGGCCAACGTCCTGACTTTC.

The chain carries TRBV23-1 and TRBJ2-7, with 13 bases aligning to TRBD2. TRBV23-1 is recorded as an ORF, its role being uncertain. V dropped 2 bases and J dropped 4; count of bases not matched to a gene: 8. The CDR3 loop spans 17 amino acids. CDR3 sequence reads: CASSQESLTSGRYEQYF. The CDR3 coding sequence is TGCGCCAGCAGTCAAGAGTCCCTGACTAGCGGGAGGTACGAGCAGTACTTC.

This rearrangement joins TRBV7-2 to TRBJ2-5, with TRBD2 matching over 8 bases. V was pared by 5 bases and J by 5 bases, with 7 bases of the junction left unmatched. From germline, CDR1 is SGHTA and CDR2 FQGNSA. CDR3 size: 14 residues. The chain's CDR3 is CASSNQGLAETQYF. As DNA, the CDR3 is TGTGCCAGCAGCAACCAAGGACTAGCTGAGACCCAGTACTTC. The complete variable domain, with remaining parts taken from reference TRBV7-2 and TRBJ2-5, reads GAGVSQSPSNKVTEKGKDVELRCDPISGHTALYWYRQSLGQGLEFLIYFQGNSAPDKSGLPSDRFSAERTGGSVSTLTIQRTQQEDSAVYLCASSNQGLAETQYFGPGTRLLVL.

The chain joins TRBV2 to TRBJ2-1; 9 bases match TRBD2. The germline gives CDR1 SNHLY, CDR2 FYNNEI. The CDR3 has 16 residues. J gave up 7 bases and V 6 bases, and 13 bases lay outside the gene matches. CDR3 nucleotides: TGTGCCAGCAGGGTCTGGGGGCTAGCGGGGAGGAATGAGCAGTTCTTC. Translated: CASRVWGLAGRNEQFF.

This chain links TRBV29-1 with TRBJ1-1; D unresolved. There are 11 residues in the CDR3. The germline V and J ends were trimmed by 4 bases and 3 bases, with 6 bases remaining between them. Germline-derived CDR1 and CDR2 are SQVTM and ANQGSEA. CDR3: CSVAVYTEAFF. Here the CDR3 DNA reads TGCAGCGTTGCGGTTTACACTGAAGCTTTCTTT.

The chain links TRBV29-1 to TRBJ1-4; D unclear. This CDR3 has 11 residues. Between the trimmed V and J ends, which lost 4 bases and 0 bases, there was a span of 0 bases. CDR1 SQVTM and CDR2 ANQGSEA come from the germline V gene. Here the CDR3 DNA reads TGCAGCGTTGCAACTAATGAAAAACTGTTTTTT. This sequence encodes CSVATNEKLFF.

This sequence joins TRBV27 and TRBJ1-2, with D tentatively TRBD1 (5 bases). Trimming pared 4 bases from V and 4 bases from J, leaving 16 bases between. Per the germline V gene, CDR1 is MNHEY and CDR2 is SMNVEV (reference sequence). This CDR3 comprises 15 residues. CDR3 sequence reads: CASSSQLDTSYGYTF. CDR3 DNA: TGTGCCAGCAGTTCTCAACTGGACACCTCCTATGGCTACACCTTC.

The table lists this clone with a few counts. This sequence joins TRBV2 and TRBJ2-3; no clear D. Germline assignment: CDR1 SNHLY and CDR2 FYNNEI. The CDR3 spans 11 residues. The V and J ends lost 6 bases and 1 base respectively, with 2 bases between them. The CDR3 reads CASSRTDTQYF. The CDR3 DNA is TGTGCCAGCAGCCGCACAGATACGCAGTATTTT.

This clone came up a few times. J is TRBJ2-2 and V is TRBV6-6, with 7 bases lining up with TRBD2. The CDR3 spans 14 residues. The V segment lost 2 bases and the J segment 4 bases; nucleotides outside the gene matches: 1. The germline V gene has CDR1 MNHNY and CDR2 SVGAGI (reference sequence). CDR3 DNA sequence: TGTGCCAGCAGTTACGGGGAGGGCACCGGGGAGCTGTTTTTT. As protein: CASSYGEGTGELFF.